What follows are 21 T cell receptor beta chains derived from one specimen sequenced in a study of identical twins. A single record per CDR3 protein comes from TCRdb applying MiXCR to the 5' RACE reads. The sample records 1.5 million to 2 million distinct CDR3 sequences, 25% to 35% being singletons. Specimen: cord blood. The receptors were gathered from a newborn girl in good health.

This clonotype was picked up a small number of times. This chain joins TRBV6-1 and TRBJ1-2; TRBD1 agrees at 7 bases. Trimming at V came to 2 bases and at J to 5 bases, leaving 8 bases not matched to a gene. Germline V gene lookup returns CDR1 MNHNS and CDR2 SASEGT. This CDR3 is 15 amino acids long. CDR3 protein: CASSEWTGAYYGYTF. CDR3 coding DNA: TGTGCCAGCAGTGAATGGACAGGCGCTTATTATGGCTACACCTTC.

The chain couples TRBV29-1 to TRBJ2-1; 10 nucleotides match TRBD1. J was trimmed by 5 bases and V by 8 bases; bases with no gene match: 6. CDR3 length equals 13 residues. The germline gives CDR1 SQVTM, CDR2 ANQGSEA. CDR3 region: CSSRTGGHNEQFF. The DNA of the CDR3 is TGCAGCTCCCGGACAGGGGGGCACAATGAGCAGTTCTTC.

The rearrangement links TRBV5-1 to TRBJ1-1; possibly TRBD1 for D (6 bases). Germline loops: CDR1 SGHRS, CDR2 YFSETQ. The length of the CDR3 is 14 residues. Trimming cost V 3 bases and J 6 bases, with 15 bases left between them. The CDR3 coding sequence is TGCGCCAGCAGCTCCGTTGGGGGGCGACCTGAAGCTTTCTTT. This codes for CASSSVGGRPEAFF.

V gene TRBV27 combines with J gene TRBJ1-6; 8 bases align to TRBD1. The CDR3 spans 15 residues. Trimming cost V 6 bases and J 9 bases; bases outside gene matches: 10. Germline-derived CDR1 and CDR2 are MNHEY and SMNVEV (reference sequence). The CDR3 loop is CASSPRTGTSSPLHF. CDR3 in DNA: TGTGCCAGCAGCCCTAGGACAGGGACTAGTTCACCCCTCCACTTT.

CDR3 bases: TGTGCCAGCTCACCACCGGGCAGGTGGAGCTCCTACGAGCAGTACTTC. Encoded protein: CASSPPGRWSSYEQYF. The chain has TRBV18 and TRBJ2-7; no firm D call. From germline, CDR1 is KGHSH and CDR2 LQKENI. There are 16 residues in the CDR3. The ends were cut back, 0 bases at V and 0 bases at J, with 12 bases in the middle.

The V call is TRBV6-1, the J call TRBJ1-5; possible D gene TRBD1, 5 bases. The germline CDR1 and CDR2 sequences are MNHNS and SASEGT. The CDR3 is 13 amino acids. V was shortened by 4 bases and J by 3 bases, with 7 bases between the two germline ends. CDR3 sequence (DNA): TGTGCCAGCAGTGCCAGGGACAATCAGCCCCAGCATTTT. Translation: CASSARDNQPQHF.

This clonotype was found a few times. The chain couples TRBV5-4 to TRBJ2-5, with D perhaps TRBD2 (5 bases). The V and J ends lost 3 bases and 1 base respectively, with 13 bases between them. Per germline, CDR1 SGHNT and CDR2 YYREEE (reference sequence). The CDR3 sequence is 15 residues long. CDR3 coding DNA: TGTGCCAGCAGCTACAGCGGACGGTTCCAAGAGACCCAGTACTTC. Amino acids: CASSYSGRFQETQYF.

The V gene is TRBV2, the J gene TRBJ2-2; no clear D. CDR3 length: 13 residues. Germline CDR1 SNHLY, CDR2 FYNNEI. V dropped 3 bases and J dropped 7 bases, with 9 bases sitting between them. This CDR3 reads CASSDSFSGELFF. In DNA, the CDR3 is TGTGCCAGCAGTGATTCGTTTAGCGGGGAGCTGTTTTTT.

Details on this clonotype: The junction differs from germline at one of its ends, possibly a read error. This chain joins TRBV5-5 and TRBJ1-6, with TRBD1 matching 7 bases. This CDR3 region has 14 residues. Germline-derived CDR1 and CDR2 are SGHKS and YYEKEE (reference sequence). CDR3 region: CASSPMTGLSPPHF. For the CDR3, the DNA is TGTGCCAGCAGCCCTATGACAGGGCTTTCACCCCCCCACTTT.

The genes are TRBV20-1 and TRBJ1-5; 8 positions match TRBD1. After removal of 0 bases from V and 5 bases from J, the junction contained 9 bases not matched to a gene. The germline gives CDR1 DFQATT, CDR2 SNEGSKA (reference sequence). The CDR3 length is 16 residues. CDR3 in DNA: TGCAGTGCTAGAGATCTCAAACAGGGGGTGTATCAGCCCCAGCATTTT. Protein product: CSARDLKQGVYQPQHF.

This sequence joins TRBV29-1 and TRBJ1-5, with 12 nucleotides matching TRBD1. Trimming took 6 bases from V and 6 from J; bases not matched to a gene: 0. Per germline, CDR1 SQVTM and CDR2 ANQGSEA. The CDR3 is made up of 12 amino acids. The CDR3 region is CSVGQGAQPQHF. CDR3 DNA: TGCAGCGTGGGACAGGGGGCTCAGCCCCAGCATTTT. The full variable domain, rest sourced from reference TRBV29-1 and TRBJ1-5, is SAVISQKPSRDICQRGTSLTIQCQVDSQVTMMFWYRQQPGQSLTLIATANQGSEATYESGFVIDKFPISRPNLTFSTLTVSNMSPEDSSIYLCSVGQGAQPQHFGDGTRLSIL.

The rearrangement joins TRBV7-8 to TRBJ2-7, with 10 bases matching TRBD2. Germline-derived CDR1 and CDR2 are SGHVS and FQNEAQ. V shed 1 base and J 1 base; nucleotides not matched to a gene: 7. The length of the CDR3 is 17 residues. The CDR3 here is CASSLVRGTSVSYEQYF. Here the CDR3 DNA reads TGTGCCAGCAGCTTAGTCCGCGGGACTAGCGTTTCCTACGAGCAGTACTTC.

There are many counts of this clonotype. V usage is TRBV9 and J usage is TRBJ1-2; perhaps TRBD1 as D (5 bases). Trimming stripped 6 bases from V and 4 bases from J, with 16 bases between. Germline V gene data show CDR1 as SGDLS and CDR2 as YYNGEE. The CDR3 consists of 14 residues. CDR3 bases: TGTGCCAGCACAATGAGGGTGGGGGGCTATGGCTACACCTTC. It codes for CASTMRVGGYGYTF. The full variable domain, rest sourced from reference TRBV9 and TRBJ1-2, is DSGVTQTPKHLITATGQRVTLRCSPRSGDLSVYWYQQSLDQGLQFLIQYYNGEERAKGNILERFSAQQFPDLHSELNLSSLELGDSALYFCASTMRVGGYGYTFGSGTRLTVV.

This chain connects TRBV20-1 to TRBJ2-1, with D unclear. Germline-derived CDR1 and CDR2 are DFQATT and SNEGSKA (reference sequence). The length of the CDR3 is 12 residues. V lost 3 bases and J 5 bases, leaving 8 bases between the germline ends. Here the CDR3 reads CSASRFDNEQFF. The CDR3 coding sequence is TGCAGTGCTAGCCGCTTCGACAATGAGCAGTTCTTC.

This clonotype was counted a few times. J is TRBJ2-7 and V is TRBV6-1; TRBD2 matches at 9 bases. Germline CDR1 and CDR2: MNHNS and SASEGT. Unmatched junction bases numbered 14, after V lost 7 bases and J lost 7 bases. This CDR3 spans 15 amino acids. CDR3 sequence (DNA): TGTGCCAGCAAACTCGTAGCGGGAGCTTACAATGAGCAGTACTTC. Amino acids: CASKLVAGAYNEQYF.

V usage is TRBV20-1 and J usage is TRBJ1-5; weak D call: TRBD1 (5 bases). This CDR3 contains 18 residues. Germline CDR1 and CDR2: DFQATT and SNEGSKA (reference sequence). Between the trimmed V and J ends, which lost 5 bases and 4 bases, there was a span of 27 bases. CDR3 in amino acids: CSALPPQGIGRENQPQHF. The CDR3 nucleotides read TGCAGTGCTCTTCCACCCCAGGGAATAGGGAGGGAAAATCAGCCCCAGCATTTT.

V usage is TRBV7-8 and J usage is TRBJ2-2; no reliable D call. The CDR3 extends over 14 amino acids. Germline-derived CDR1 and CDR2 are SGHVS and FQNEAQ. V lost 1 base to trimming and J lost 4 bases, with 7 bases between them. CDR3 DNA sequence: TGTGCCAGCAGCTTAGAAGTAGGCACCGGGGAGCTGTTTTTT. Translation: CASSLEVGTGELFF.

This clonotype occurred a few times. The chain links TRBV20-1 to TRBJ1-2; D may be TRBD1 (5 bases). Trimming cost V 3 bases and J 4 bases, with 18 bases left between them. The CDR3 is 15 amino acids. Germline V CDR1 and CDR2: DFQATT, SNEGSKA (reference sequence). The CDR3 DNA reads as TGCAGTGCTAGTCACCTCCGGTCGGGGGGCTATGGCTACACCTTC. This gives the protein CSASHLRSGGYGYTF.

The chain links TRBV2 to TRBJ2-5; D is uncertain. Germline V gene sequence: CDR1 SNHLY, CDR2 FYNNEI. V gave up 11 bases and J gave up 0 bases, with 13 bases separating them. The length of the CDR3 is 13 residues. Here the CDR3 reads CADSATYQETQYF. CDR3 coding DNA: TGTGCCGACTCGGCTACCTACCAAGAGACCCAGTACTTC.

V usage is TRBV4-2 and J usage is TRBJ2-1; D gene ambiguous. The CDR3 has 16 amino acids. Trimming pared 5 bases from V and 8 bases from J, leaving 22 bases between. Germline lookup yields CDR1 LGHNA and CDR2 YNFKEQ. The CDR3 protein is CASSFNPTLGIHEQFF. The CDR3 nucleotides read TGTGCCAGCAGCTTCAATCCTACCCTAGGGATACATGAGCAGTTCTTC.

The V gene is TRBV12-3 or TRBV12-4, the J gene TRBJ2-1; 10 bases are a match to TRBD2. V dropped 3 bases and J dropped 3; count of bases not matched to a gene: 8. The CDR3 has 17 amino acids. Here the CDR3 reads CASSLDVWTSGYNEQFF. CDR3 bases: TGTGCCAGCAGTTTGGACGTTTGGACTAGCGGCTACAATGAGCAGTTCTTC.